Listed below are T cell receptor beta chains from one sample, sequenced in a study of Graves' ophthalmopathy and Graves' hyperthyroidism. Via MiXCR, TCRdb re-called the multiplex PCR reads, giving one row per CDR3 protein. Of around 1.1 million distinct CDR3 sequences listed, about 38% are singletons. The sample comprised peripheral blood or thyroid tissue (not recorded which). These TCRs come from an adult man with Graves' hyperthyroidism. CDR3s include the opening cysteine and the closing phenylalanine or tryptophan. Each record gives: D gene, clone size, V gene, J gene, CDR3 protein, CDR3 DNA. D genes are given only for firm matches. Not all rows give a size; the values are once, few, many and, for expanded clones, a class.

>TRBD2|few|TRBV15|TRBJ2-7
CATSRESGGSYEQYF
TGTGCCACCAGCAGAGAGTCGGGGGGTTCCTACGAGCAGTACTTC
>TRBD2|many|TRBV15|TRBJ2-6
CATSRLRASGNPKAGANVLTF
TGTGCCACCAGCAGATTGCGGGCTAGCGGGAACCCAAAGGCTGGGGCCAACGTCCTGACTTTC
>.|.|TRBV7-2|TRBJ2-5
CASSPIQTQYF
TGTGCCAGCAGCCCTATTCAGACCCAGTACTTC
>.|once|TRBV7-2|TRBJ1-1
CASSPGLDNMNTEAFF
TGCGCCAGCAGCCCAGGCCTAGACAACATGAACACTGAAGCTTTCTTT
>TRBD1|many|TRBV24-1|TRBJ1-2
CATSEPTGAGYGYTF
TGTGCCACCAGTGAGCCGACAGGGGCGGGCTATGGCTACACCTTC
>.|many|TRBV7-2|TRBJ2-5
CASSGRSETQYF
TGTGCCAGCAGCGGCCGATCGGAGACCCAGTACTTC
>TRBD1|.|TRBV7-9|TRBJ2-7
CASSQDSGQGEQYF
TGTGCCAGCAGCCAAGACTCGGGACAGGGCGAGCAGTACTTC
>.|many|TRBV5-1|TRBJ2-2
CASSLAPSSNTGELFF
TGCGCCAGCAGCTTGGCCCCATCTTCGAACACCGGGGAGCTGTTTTTT
>TRBD1|few|TRBV25-1|TRBJ1-5
CASSDKGANQPQHF
TGTGCCAGCAGTGACAAGGGGGCCAATCAGCCCCAGCATTTT
>.|.|TRBV6-5|TRBJ1-4
CASSFGNTAATNEKLFF
TGTGCCAGCAGTTTTGGGAACACGGCAGCAACTAATGAAAAACTGTTTTTT
>TRBD2|.|TRBV10-3|TRBJ2-6
CAISEGAGAGANVLTF
TGTGCCATCAGTGAAGGGGCGGGAGCCGGGGCCAACGTCCTGACTTTC
>TRBD2|many|TRBV5-4|TRBJ2-7
CASSLAVAGGGEQYF
TGTGCCAGCAGCTTGGCGGTAGCGGGAGGAGGCGAGCAGTACTTC
>TRBD2|.|TRBV20-1|TRBJ2-7
CSASYREREFKEQYF
TGCAGTGCTAGCTACCGGGAGCGGGAGTTCAAAGAGCAGTACTTC
>.|many|TRBV20-1|TRBJ2-5
CSAFDGLRLQTQYF
TGCAGTGCCTTCGACGGCCTGCGACTGCAGACCCAGTACTTC
>.|many|TRBV29-1|TRBJ2-5
CSVESLARRVRETQYF
TGCAGCGTTGAAAGTCTAGCGAGAAGAGTCCGAGAGACCCAGTACTTC
>TRBD2|many|TRBV9|TRBJ2-5
CASSVGRLAGDQETQYF
TGTGCCAGCAGCGTAGGGAGATTAGCGGGGGACCAAGAGACCCAGTACTTC
>TRBD1|.|TRBV7-2|TRBJ2-2
CASRSNIGTANTGELFF
TGTGCCAGCAGAAGCAACATCGGGACAGCTAACACCGGGGAGCTGTTTTTT
>.|.|TRBV4-2|TRBJ2-2
CASSQDQRTTNTGELFF
TGTGCCAGCAGCCAAGATCAGCGGACCACGAACACCGGGGAGCTGTTTTTT
>.|many|TRBV19|TRBJ2-7
CASTEARDGEQYF
TGTGCCAGTACTGAAGCCAGGGACGGCGAGCAGTACTTC
>.|many|TRBV10-3|TRBJ1-1
CAIRQGGTEAFF
TGTGCCATCAGACAGGGAGGCACTGAAGCTTTCTTT
>TRBD1|.|TRBV25-1|TRBJ2-7
CASSERSIGTGYEQYF
TGTGCCAGCAGTGAACGCAGCATCGGGACAGGCTACGAGCAGTACTTC
>TRBD1|many|TRBV24-1|TRBJ2-5
CATGDRQETQYF
TGTGCCACCGGGGACAGGCAAGAGACCCAGTACTTC
>.|.|TRBV12-3/TRBV12-4|TRBJ1-6
CASSSGQNSPLHF
TGTGCCAGCAGTTCCGGACAGAATTCACCCCTCCACTTT
>.|few|TRBV20-1|TRBJ1-6
CSARDHAGRGQSNSPLHF
TGCAGTGCTAGAGATCATGCGGGTCGTGGGCAGTCTAATTCACCCCTCCACTTT
>.|few|TRBV5-4|TRBJ1-4
CASSLSPKDNEKLFF
TGTGCCAGCAGCCTGAGCCCCAAGGATAATGAAAAACTGTTTTTT
>.|.|TRBV20-1|TRBJ1-1
CSARNQGRILSTEAFF
TGCAGTGCTAGAAATCAGGGTAGAATTTTGAGTACTGAAGCTTTCTTT
>.|.|TRBV29-1|TRBJ1-1
CSSLGHGGTEAFF
TGCAGCAGTTTGGGGCACGGGGGCACTGAAGCTTTCTTT
>.|.|TRBV20-1|TRBJ2-7
CSARALGGGFISSYEQYF
TGCAGCGCTAGGGCGCTCGGGGGAGGTTTTATTAGCTCCTACGAGCAGTACTTC
>TRBD2|.|TRBV4-3|TRBJ2-7
CASSQGRDYLYEQYF
TGCGCCAGCAGCCAAGGGCGGGACTACCTGTACGAGCAGTACTTC
>TRBD1|many|TRBV19|TRBJ1-1
CASSYRDSNTEAFF
TGTGCCAGTAGTTACCGGGACAGTAACACTGAAGCTTTCTTT
>.|.|TRBV6-1|TRBJ2-5
CASSRGVVLETQYF
TGTGCCAGCAGCCGAGGGGTTGTCCTAGAGACCCAGTACTTC
>TRBD1|.|TRBV7-9|TRBJ2-1
CASRQGAAEQFF
TGTGCCAGTAGGCAGGGGGCGGCTGAGCAGTTCTTC
>TRBD1|many|TRBV20-1|TRBJ1-2
CSASTGQGTEGYTF
TGCAGTGCTAGCACGGGACAGGGTACGGAAGGCTACACCTTC
>TRBD1|.|TRBV15|TRBJ2-7
CATSLRTGASVEQYF
TGTGCCACCAGCCTCCGGACAGGGGCTAGCGTCGAGCAGTACTTC
>.|.|TRBV10-2|TRBJ2-5
CASSENWLQETQYF
TGCGCCAGCAGTGAGAACTGGCTCCAAGAGACCCAGTACTTC